This TCR beta chain was documented in a study of blood T cell repertoires in COVID-19. Study at large: Nucleic acid was either cDNA or gDNA, and it came from T cells, B-cell-depleted T cells, or PBMCs.

The trim removed 10 bases at V and 5 bases at J, leaving 5 bases unmatched. The germline V gene has CDR1 KGHDR and CDR2 SFDVKD. The CDR3 covers 14 residues. Using immunoSEQ multiplex PCR, the repertoire was profiled, and TCRdb retains in-frame clones only, with some absent. The data hold tens of thousands of clones, with 88% observed a single time. The chain carries TRBV24-1 and TRBJ2-1; 12 bases are a match to TRBD2. The receptor was derived from a human donor with active COVID-19. The donor label of this sample is uncertain. The source material was peripheral blood. DNA for the CDR3: TGTGCCACTCAGACTAGCGGGGGCAACAATGAGCAGTTCTTC. Residues: CATQTSGGNNEQFF.